This T cell receptor beta chain was documented in a study of blood T cell repertoires in COVID-19. J lost 3 bases, V lost 4 bases, and 8 bases had no gene match. This CDR3 region has 14 residues. Germline V lookup: CDR1 SQVTM, CDR2 ANQGSEA. The method was immunoSEQ multiplex PCR; TCRdb's version includes in-frame clones alone and lacks a portion of them. The table has around 71,000 clones, about 86% seen once. This sequence was found in a man aged 70-80 years with acute or convalescent COVID-19. What was sequenced was peripheral blood. The V call is TRBV29-1, the J call TRBJ2-7, with 8 bases fitting TRBD2. The CDR3 DNA sequence: TGCAGCGTTGTCAGGAGCGGGAGAATCTACGAGCAGTACTTC. Protein sequence: CSVVRSGRIYEQYF.